A single sample is the source of the 7 T cell receptor beta chains below, sequenced in a study of T-cell reconstitution after alpha-beta-depleted transplantation in children. For TCRbeta, the library was prepared with unique molecular identifiers. TCRdb ran MiXCR on the PCR reads and lists one entry per CDR3 protein. The sample yields about a million distinct CDR3 sequences, about 29% seen once. The starting material was PBMCs, mostly from graft donor cells, obtained 360 days after TCRalphabeta/CD19-depleted stem cell transplant. Receptors originate from a boy under three years old who had a stem cell transplant for SCID, so the T cells may come from the graft donor.

This rearrangement joins TRBV20-1 to TRBJ1-1; 8 nucleotides align to TRBD1. The germline CDR1 and CDR2 sequences are DFQATT and SNEGSKA (reference sequence). There are 15 residues in the CDR3. V lost 6 bases to trimming and J lost 1 base; unmatched junction nucleotides: 10. This chain's CDR3 is CSALRDRSRNTEAFF. CDR3 nucleotide sequence: TGCAGTGCCCTTAGGGACAGGTCTCGGAACACTGAAGCTTTCTTT.

There are a few counts of this clonotype. This chain connects TRBV28 to TRBJ2-3; no firm D call. Trimming left V 5 bases short and J 0 bases short, with 6 bases between. CDR3 size: 13 residues. Germline assignment: CDR1 MDHEN and CDR2 SYDVKM. The CDR3 nucleotides are TGTGCCAGCAGTCCTATCAGCACAGATACGCAGTATTTT. As protein: CASSPISTDTQYF.

This chain uses TRBV6-5 with TRBJ2-1; possibly TRBD1 or TRBD2 for D (5 bases each). The CDR3 consists of 13 residues. Trimming took off 2 bases at V and 9 bases at J, with 11 bases between the two ends. The germline V gene encodes CDR1 MNHEY and CDR2 SVGAGI. This CDR3 is CASSYRGSLEQFF. CDR3 sequence (DNA): TGTGCCAGCAGTTACCGGGGCAGCCTTGAGCAGTTCTTC.

This sequence joins TRBV7-9 and TRBJ1-2; no reliable D call. In germline, CDR1 is SEHNR, CDR2 FQNEAQ (reference sequence). V was shortened by 3 bases and J by 6 bases, with 8 bases between the two germline ends. CDR3 length equals 12 residues. CDR3 sequence reads: CASSLGSDGYTF. The CDR3 DNA sequence: TGTGCCAGCAGCTTGGGATCGGATGGCTACACCTTC.

The J gene is TRBJ1-5, the V gene TRBV2, with unresolved D. Looked up from germline, CDR1 is SNHLY and CDR2 is FYNNEI. The V gene lost 5 bases and the J gene lost 4 bases, with 12 bases spanning the gap. The CDR3 has 14 residues. CDR3 protein: CASSRWALNQPQHF. The CDR3 DNA reads as TGTGCCAGCAGTCGTTGGGCATTAAATCAGCCCCAGCATTTT.

There are a few counts of this clonotype. The chain is built from TRBV5-1 and TRBJ2-2; tentative D call: TRBD1 (5 bases). This CDR3 is built from 13 residues. Between the trimmed V and J ends, which lost 5 bases and 7 bases, there was a span of 12 bases. Germline CDR1 and CDR2: SGHRS and YFSETQ. CDR3 in DNA: TGCGCCAGCAGGGGCAGGGAAAGCGGGGAGCTGTTTTTT. It specifies CASRGRESGELFF.

This clonotype was seen only a few times. The V and J genes are TRBV5-1 and TRBJ2-1; D is perhaps TRBD2 (6 bases). The CDR3 is 13 residues long. Germline V gives CDR1 SGHRS, CDR2 YFSETQ. The V end was cut by 2 bases, the J end by 8 bases, with 11 bases between. This CDR3 is CASSLSGYHEQFF. CDR3 bases: TGCGCCAGCAGCTTAAGCGGGTATCATGAGCAGTTCTTC.